These 12 T cell receptor beta chains originate from one sample sequenced in a study of blood T cell repertoires in COVID-19. Repertoires were generated with immunoSEQ multiplex PCR, while TCRdb's copy carries only in-frame clones and drops some. The sample has approximately 240,000 clones, approximately 83% seen once. Input material: peripheral blood. These receptors were collected from a woman younger than 45 who had recovered from COVID-19.

The chain uses TRBV28 and TRBJ2-7, with TRBD2 matching over 11 bases. The V gene's germline CDR1 is MDHEN and CDR2 SYDVKM. This CDR3 spans 16 amino acids. V lost 3 bases and J lost 2; bases outside the gene matches: 6. The CDR3 nucleotides read TGTGCCAGCAGTTTTCGGCGACTAGCGGGAACCTACGAGCAGTACTTC. Its protein is CASSFRRLAGTYEQYF.

CDR3 in amino acids: CASSLGLALQETQYF. As DNA, the CDR3 is TGTGCCAGCAGCTTAGGACTAGCGCTCCAAGAGACCCAGTACTTC. The gene calls are TRBV28 and TRBJ2-5; TRBD2 matches 9 bases. Germline loops: CDR1 MDHEN, CDR2 SYDVKM. There are 15 residues in the CDR3. Germline trimming cut 6 bases from V and 1 base from J; bases unmatched to any gene: 6.

The CDR3: CASSAAGPGNTIYF. CDR3 nucleotides: TGTGCCAGCAGCGCTGCGGGGCCTGGAAACACCATATATTTT. This chain uses TRBV9 with TRBJ1-3, with D perhaps matching TRBD1 (5 bases). This CDR3 spans 14 amino acids. Germline CDR1 is SGDLS and CDR2 is YYNGEE. Trimming pared 3 bases from V and 2 bases from J, leaving 9 bases between.

The CDR3: CASSFQAWDSYEQYF. The CDR3 DNA is TGTGCCAGCAGTTTTCAAGCTTGGGACAGCTACGAGCAGTACTTC. V usage is TRBV27 and J usage is TRBJ2-7; 7 positions agree with TRBD1. The junction had 8 bases not matched to a gene; V was cut back by 3 bases and J by 3 bases. Looked up from germline, CDR1 is MNHEY and CDR2 is SMNVEV (reference sequence). CDR3 length: 15 amino acids.

V is TRBV6-4 and J is TRBJ2-1, with 8 bases matching TRBD2. This CDR3 region has 14 residues. Germline CDR1 and CDR2: MRHNA and SNTAGT. V shed 3 bases and J 3 bases; nucleotides not matched to a gene: 1. CDR3 in DNA: TGTGCCAGCAGTGAGGGACTAGACTACAATGAGCAGTTCTTC. It is translated as CASSEGLDYNEQFF.

The chain joins TRBV6-1 to TRBJ2-5, with a weak D call TRBD2 (6 bases). The germline V and J ends were trimmed by 1 base and 5 bases, with 17 bases remaining between them. The V gene's germline CDR1 is MNHNS and CDR2 SASEGT. The CDR3 totals 16 residues. In DNA, the CDR3 is TGTGCCAGCAGTGAAGGGATCGAGGGAGGCGGGGAGACCCAGTACTTC. It specifies CASSEGIEGGGETQYF.

V and J are TRBV9 and TRBJ2-1, with no clear D. CDR1 SGDLS and CDR2 YYNGEE come from the germline V gene. Trimming took off 2 bases at V and 3 bases at J, with 6 bases between the two ends. The CDR3 consists of 13 residues. CDR3 sequence reads: CASSVADYNEQFF. In nucleotides, the CDR3 is TGTGCCAGCAGCGTGGCAGACTACAATGAGCAGTTCTTC.

This chain joins TRBV13 and TRBJ2-3; perhaps TRBD1 as D (5 bases). Trimming took 6 bases from V and 6 from J, leaving 10 bases between them. The CDR3 spans 12 residues. Germline V gives CDR1 PRHDT, CDR2 FYEKMQ (reference sequence). This CDR3 is CASRDTRDTQYF. CDR3 DNA: TGTGCCAGCAGGGACACTCGGGATACGCAGTATTTT.

The chain combines TRBV12-3 or TRBV12-4 with TRBJ2-7; TRBD1 agrees at 10 bases. The V segment lost 9 bases and the J segment 2 bases; nucleotides outside the gene matches: 4. The CDR3 is made up of 13 amino acids. CDR3: CASTDRGAYEQYF. The CDR3 nucleotides are TGTGCCAGTACGGACAGGGGGGCCTACGAGCAGTACTTC.

This clone was picked up one time. This chain connects TRBV3-1 (or the pseudogene TRBV3-2) to TRBJ2-1; TRBD2 aligns across 8 bases. Germline trimming cut 2 bases from V and 9 bases from J; bases unmatched to any gene: 6. Germline lookup yields CDR1 LGHDT and CDR2 YNNKEL (reference sequence). This CDR3 spans 14 amino acids. The CDR3 sequence is CASSQLAGSGEQFF. In nucleotides, the CDR3 is TGTGCCAGCAGCCAATTAGCGGGATCGGGTGAGCAGTTCTTC.

The V gene is TRBV4-1, the J gene TRBJ2-5; TRBD2 agrees at 8 bases. Germline V lookup: CDR1 MGHRA, CDR2 YSYEKL. Germline trimming cut 3 bases from V and 1 base from J; bases unmatched to any gene: 7. CDR3 length: 16 amino acids. DNA of the CDR3: TGCGCCAGCAGCCAGTTGGGCGGGAGGCTCCAAGAGACCCAGTACTTC. This sequence encodes CASSQLGGRLQETQYF.

The chain is built from TRBV19 and TRBJ2-1; TRBD2 aligns across 13 bases. V gave up 6 bases and J gave up 12 bases; unmatched junction bases: 14. Germline V CDR1 and CDR2: LNHDA, SQIVND (reference sequence). The CDR3 is made up of 16 amino acids. The CDR3 here is CASSSEGLAGDRRQFF. CDR3 coding DNA: TGTGCCAGTAGCTCGGAAGGACTAGCGGGAGACCGTCGGCAGTTCTTC.